This T cell receptor beta chain was captured in a study of response to subunit inactivated influenza vaccine. A remark on this clonotype: Its antigen is unidentified.

General study results and limits: That few new T cells are recruited by each seasonal influenza vaccination was the authors' suggestion.

Germline V CDR1 and CDR2: DFQATT, SNEGSKA (reference sequence). The CDR3 contains 17 residues. V gave up 8 bases and J gave up 4 bases; unmatched junction bases: 18. Via MiXCR, TCRdb re-called the RT-PCR reads, giving one row per CDR3 protein. The sample includes hundreds of thousands of distinct CDR3 sequences, 12% of them seen just once. The source material was PBMCs from blood, sampled on the day of vaccination. The J gene is TRBJ2-2, the V gene TRBV20-1; 8 nucleotides match TRBD2. This receptor was obtained from a man aged 45-60 years who received an inactivated influenza vaccine. In DNA, the CDR3 is TGCAGTTATCGGCGGGAGGCCGGGCTCGTTGGCACCGGGGAGCTGTTTTTT. Its translation is CSYRREAGLVGTGELFF.